These 32 T cell receptor beta chains were all obtained from the same sample, sequenced in a study of cytomegalovirus exposure and HLA in healthy donors. Researchers ran the PCR with 60 Vbeta and 13 Jbeta primers. Assay: immunoSEQ multiplex PCR; the TCRdb copy retains only in-frame clones and omits some. This table has 90,000 to 150,000 clones, 60% to 85% appearing once. Sequenced input: PBMCs. All receptors come from a woman in her 30s in good health and CMV-seropositive.

V gene TRBV19 combines with J gene TRBJ1-1, with no clear D. From germline, CDR1 is LNHDA and CDR2 SQIVND (reference sequence). The CDR3 sequence is 13 residues long. The V and J ends lost 5 bases and 3 bases respectively, with 10 bases between them. The CDR3 DNA is TGTGCCAGTAGTCTAAACCGGGACACTGAAGCTTTCTTT. It yields the protein CASSLNRDTEAFF.

The rearrangement uses TRBV7-3 and TRBJ2-3; D is unclear. This CDR3 has 15 amino acids. The germline V gene has CDR1 SGHTA and CDR2 FQGTGA. Trimming took 5 bases from V and 1 from J, leaving 13 bases between them. CDR3 in amino acids: CASSRLAVGTDTQYF. Here the CDR3 DNA reads TGTGCCAGCAGCCGTCTTGCAGTCGGCACAGATACGCAGTATTTT. The full variable domain, with the rest looked up from reference TRBV7-3 and TRBJ2-3, is GAGVSQTPSNKVTEKGKYVELRCDPISGHTALYWYRQSLGQGPEFLIYFQGTGAADDSGLPNDRFFAVRPEGSVSTLKIQRTERGDSAVYLCASSRLAVGTDTQYFGPGTRLTVL.

The V gene is TRBV7-2, the J gene TRBJ1-2, with 8 bases lining up with TRBD1. The junction had 6 bases not matched to a gene; V was cut back by 5 bases and J by 4 bases. The germline CDR1 and CDR2 sequences are SGHTA and FQGNSA. This CDR3 has 14 residues. The CDR3 nucleotides are TGTGCCAGCAGCCCGGACAGGGTGGGCTATGGCTACACCTTC. Amino acid sequence: CASSPDRVGYGYTF. The entire variable domain, with the rest obtained from reference TRBV7-2 and TRBJ1-2, is as follows: GAGVSQSPSNKVTEKGKDVELRCDPISGHTALYWYRQSLGQGLEFLIYFQGNSAPDKSGLPSDRFSAERTGGSVSTLTIQRTQQEDSAVYLCASSPDRVGYGYTFGSGTRLTVV.

This chain joins TRBV7-6 and TRBJ2-5; TRBD2 aligns across 9 bases. Germline trimming cut 0 bases from V and 3 bases from J; bases unmatched to any gene: 8. The CDR3 sequence is 17 residues long. Germline values: CDR1 SGHVS, CDR2 FNYEAQ. The CDR3 bases are TGTGCCAGCAGCTTAGCGGCGCGTCTAGCGGGGAAAGAGACCCAGTACTTC. Translating gives CASSLAARLAGKETQYF.

This chain uses TRBV18 with TRBJ1-1; possibly TRBD1 for D (6 bases). CDR1 and CDR2 from the germline V gene are KGHSH and LQKENI. The CDR3 is 18 amino acids. V was pared by 2 bases and J by 2 bases, with 21 bases between. Here the CDR3 reads CASSPSPAGAGVNTEAFF. The CDR3 DNA is TGTGCCAGCTCACCATCCCCCGCAGGGGCCGGTGTTAACACTGAAGCTTTCTTT.

J is TRBJ2-1 and V is TRBV4-2; 9 bases agree with TRBD2. Germline values: CDR1 LGHNA, CDR2 YNFKEQ. V was clipped by 1 base and J by 0 bases; unmatched bases: 4. The CDR3 runs to 17 residues. The CDR3 nucleotides read TGTGCCAGCAGCCAAGTTGGTAGCGGGAGCTCCTACAATGAGCAGTTCTTC. Its protein is CASSQVGSGSSYNEQFF.

The chain joins TRBV6-1 to TRBJ2-2; TRBD1 aligns across 9 bases. CDR3 length equals 15 residues. The germline gives CDR1 MNHNS, CDR2 SASEGT. The trim removed 2 bases at V and 7 bases at J, leaving 5 bases unmatched. The CDR3 is CASSEPGQGDGELFF. The CDR3 DNA reads TGTGCCAGCAGTGAACCGGGACAGGGAGACGGGGAGCTGTTTTTT.

V is TRBV6-4 and J is TRBJ1-2, with TRBD1 as a possible D gene (5 bases). Germline V gives CDR1 MRHNA, CDR2 SNTAGT. There are 15 residues in the CDR3. V dropped 0 bases and J dropped 2 bases, with 10 bases sitting between them. The CDR3 loop reads CASSDSGRANYGYTF. For the CDR3, the DNA is TGTGCCAGCAGTGACTCTGGCAGGGCCAACTATGGCTACACCTTC.

This clone was recorded a few times. The rearrangement uses TRBV28 and TRBJ2-5; D may be TRBD2 (6 bases). CDR3 length: 13 amino acids. V was cut by 3 bases and J by 6 bases, with 11 bases left in between. Germline V CDR1 and CDR2: MDHEN, SYDVKM. The CDR3 protein is CASSLRGGKTQYF. Written as DNA, the CDR3 is TGTGCCAGCAGTTTGCGGGGAGGAAAGACCCAGTACTTC.

This chain connects TRBV2 to TRBJ2-1, with D perhaps TRBD1 (6 bases). Trimming cost V 6 bases and J 0 bases, with 9 bases left between them. The CDR3 covers 14 residues. Germline CDR1 SNHLY, CDR2 FYNNEI. CDR3 bases: TGTGCCAGCAGACCCAGGGGCTCCTACAATGAGCAGTTCTTC. Encoded protein: CASRPRGSYNEQFF.

The chain combines TRBV5-1 with TRBJ1-6; the match to TRBD1 covers 9 bases. The J segment lost 10 bases and the V segment lost 3 bases, leaving 11 bases of the junction unmatched. The CDR3 has 16 amino acids. Germline lookup yields CDR1 SGHRS and CDR2 YFSETQ. CDR3 sequence reads: CASSSAGQGNRSPLHF. CDR3 sequence (DNA): TGCGCCAGCAGCTCAGCGGGACAGGGTAATCGATCACCCCTCCACTTT.

The chain is built from TRBV5-1 and TRBJ2-7; the match to TRBD1 covers 9 bases. The ends lost 0 bases at V and 1 base at J; junction bases unmatched: 2. CDR1 is SGHRS, CDR2 YFSETQ, per germline. The CDR3 is made up of 15 amino acids. CDR3 region: CASSLEGQGSYEQYF. CDR3 coding DNA: TGCGCCAGCAGCTTGGAGGGACAGGGATCCTACGAGCAGTACTTC.

The sample holds a few counts of this clone. The V gene is TRBV7-2, the J gene TRBJ2-1; TRBD1 matches 9 bases. This CDR3 contains 14 residues. J gave up 8 bases and V 5 bases, and 7 bases lay outside the gene matches. Germline CDR1 is SGHTA and CDR2 is FQGNSA. The CDR3 loop is CASSPTGGVDEQFF. CDR3 bases: TGTGCCAGCAGCCCGACAGGGGGGGTGGATGAGCAGTTCTTC.

This clone was detected only a few times. The chain joins TRBV5-4 to TRBJ2-7; 7 nucleotides align to TRBD1. Per the germline V gene, CDR1 is SGHNT and CDR2 is YYREEE (reference sequence). Trimming took 6 bases from V and 7 from J; bases not matched to a gene: 10. The CDR3 extends over 13 amino acids. CDR3 sequence (DNA): TGTGCCAGCAACAGGGACAGTAAATCTGAGCAGTACTTC. This translates into CASNRDSKSEQYF. The variable domain in full, completed from reference TRBV5-4 and TRBJ2-7, reads ETGVTQSPTHLIKTRGQQVTLRCSSQSGHNTVSWYQQALGQGPQFIFQYYREEENGRGNFPPRFSGLQFPNYSSELNVNALELDDSALYLCASNRDSKSEQYFGPGTRLTVT.

The chain has TRBV18 and TRBJ2-7, with 10 bases matching TRBD1. With V trimmed by 6 bases and J by 5 bases, 10 bases remained unmatched. The CDR3 extends over 15 amino acids. Germline V gene lookup returns CDR1 KGHSH and CDR2 LQKENI. DNA of the CDR3: TGTGCCAGCTCCCCGGCGGGACAGGGGCGTCACGAGCAGTACTTC. Its translation is CASSPAGQGRHEQYF. The entire variable domain, with the rest obtained from reference TRBV18 and TRBJ2-7, is as follows: NAGVMQNPRHLVRRRGQEARLRCSPMKGHSHVYWYRQLPEEGLKFMVYLQKENIIDESGMPKERFSAEFPKEGPSILRIQQVVRGDSAAYFCASSPAGQGRHEQYFGPGTRLTVT.

Remarks on this clone: Different DNA sequences within this sample yield the same CDR3. J is TRBJ2-5 and V is TRBV5-4; 8 positions match TRBD1. Trimming at V came to 0 bases and at J to 4 bases, leaving 2 bases not matched to a gene. Germline-derived CDR1 and CDR2 are SGHNT and YYREEE (reference sequence). The CDR3 sequence is 14 residues long. The CDR3 spells CASSLVDRGETQYF. In DNA, the CDR3 is TGTGCCAGCAGCTTGGTTGACAGGGGAGAGACCCAGTACTTC. The full variable domain, in which reference TRBV5-4 and TRBJ2-5 provide the parts outside the CDR3, is ETGVTQSPTHLIKTRGQQVTLRCSSQSGHNTVSWYQQALGQGPQFIFQYYREEENGRGNFPPRFSGLQFPNYSSELNVNALELDDSALYLCASSLVDRGETQYFGPGTRLLVL.

This chain joins TRBV7-2 and TRBJ2-3; 13 bases agree with TRBD2. This CDR3 is built from 16 residues. The trim removed 5 bases at V and 8 bases at J, leaving 10 bases unmatched. Germline assignment: CDR1 SGHTA and CDR2 FQGNSA. CDR3 region: CASSPMTSGGIGTQYF. The DNA for the CDR3 is TGTGCCAGCAGCCCGATGACTAGCGGGGGGATCGGTACGCAGTATTTT.

Remarks on this clone: A much more abundant neighbour one base away suggests this may be a read error. This rearrangement joins TRBV4-1 to TRBJ2-5; 9 bases align to TRBD2. The CDR3 totals 17 residues. The V and J ends lost 1 base and 1 base, in that order; junction bases with no gene match: 7. Germline lookup yields CDR1 MGHRA and CDR2 YSYEKL. The CDR3 bases are TGCGCCAGCAGCCAAGGAGGAAGCGGGGGGTCCCAAGAGACCCAGTACTTC. This encodes CASSQGGSGGSQETQYF.

The CDR3 spells CASSLGGQEMGFF. The DNA of the CDR3 is TGCGCCAGCAGCTTGGGCGGACAGGAAATGGGTTTCTTT. V usage is TRBV5-1 and J usage is TRBJ1-1; 7 nucleotides agree with TRBD1. Germline loops: CDR1 SGHRS, CDR2 YFSETQ. V dropped 0 bases and J dropped 13; count of bases not matched to a gene: 9. The CDR3 totals 13 residues.

The chain combines TRBV18 with TRBJ2-7; 15 bases agree with TRBD2. CDR1 is KGHSH, CDR2 LQKENI, per germline. The CDR3 is 19 amino acids. J gave up 1 base and V 3 bases, and 10 bases lay outside the gene matches. CDR3 DNA sequence: TGTGCCAGCTCACCCGGGACTAGCGGGGGGAATATCTGGTCCTACGAGCAGTACTTC. Translation gives CASSPGTSGGNIWSYEQYF.

The chain has TRBV4-2 and TRBJ1-2; D possibly corresponds to TRBD1 (5 bases). Germline V gives CDR1 LGHNA, CDR2 YNFKEQ. Deletions cut 0 bases from V and 4 bases from J, with 18 bases between. The CDR3 contains 17 residues. The CDR3 nucleotides are TGTGCCAGCAGCCAAGATGGGGCAGGGCTTCGCGGCTATGGCTACACCTTC. Amino acid sequence: CASSQDGAGLRGYGYTF.

The chain carries TRBV28 and TRBJ2-2; 7 nucleotides agree with TRBD2. Trimming at V came to 9 bases and at J to 7 bases, leaving 11 bases not matched to a gene. CDR1 is MDHEN, CDR2 SYDVKM, per germline. CDR3 size: 14 residues. This CDR3 reads CARGRLAWGGELFF. The DNA of the CDR3 is TGTGCCAGGGGTCGACTAGCTTGGGGCGGGGAGCTGTTTTTT.

V gene TRBV4-2 combines with J gene TRBJ2-1; 12 bases match TRBD1. Germline CDR1 is LGHNA and CDR2 is YNFKEQ. V trimming: 3 bases; J trimming: 7 bases; junction bases outside the gene matches: 7. The CDR3 consists of 16 residues. The chain's CDR3 is CASSHTGTGGWNEQFF. CDR3 sequence (DNA): TGTGCCAGCAGCCACACCGGGACAGGGGGCTGGAATGAGCAGTTCTTC.

The chain carries TRBV5-4 and TRBJ2-5; 11 bases are a match to TRBD1. The CDR3 has 15 amino acids. In germline, CDR1 is SGHNT, CDR2 YYREEE (reference sequence). V gave up 4 bases and J gave up 5 bases; unmatched junction bases: 7. CDR3: CASSGRTGGLETQYF. The CDR3 DNA sequence: TGTGCCAGCAGCGGTCGGACAGGGGGCTTGGAGACCCAGTACTTC.

J is TRBJ2-7 and V is TRBV19, with TRBD1 matching over 9 bases. V was pared by 5 bases and J by 0 bases, with 8 bases of the junction left unmatched. CDR3 length equals 16 residues. Germline V gene data show CDR1 as LNHDA and CDR2 as SQIVND (reference sequence). In DNA form, the CDR3 reads TGTGCCAGTAGTCCTCCGGGACAGGGCGTCTCCTACGAGCAGTACTTC. Translated: CASSPPGQGVSYEQYF.

This clone was detected only a few times. This rearrangement joins TRBV7-3 to TRBJ2-1; 9 bases are a match to TRBD2. The CDR3 length is 17 residues. Germline V gene sequence: CDR1 SGHTA, CDR2 FQGTGA. Losses at the gene ends were 5 bases for V and 9 bases for J; bases not matched to a gene: 17. The CDR3 DNA sequence: TGTGCCAGCAGCCCCTATAGCGGGGGCCACTTGTTAGGTGAGCAGTTCTTC. This encodes CASSPYSGGHLLGEQFF.

The V call is TRBV6-6, the J call TRBJ2-7; 11 nucleotides match TRBD2. The CDR3 is 15 residues long. Losses at the gene ends were 6 bases for V and 6 bases for J; bases not matched to a gene: 10. Germline V gene lookup returns CDR1 MNHNY and CDR2 SVGAGI (reference sequence). Written as DNA, the CDR3 is TGTGCCAGCAGGGAGGGATTAGCGGGGGGGGCCGAGCAGTACTTC. Translation gives CASREGLAGGAEQYF.

The gene calls are TRBV11-2 and TRBJ2-2; D is undetermined. Germline V CDR1 and CDR2: SGHAT, FQNNGV. Trimming pared 2 bases from V and 0 bases from J, leaving 13 bases between. The CDR3 consists of 17 residues. CDR3 DNA: TGTGCCAGCAGCTTACGCACGGAGACCTCGAACACCGGGGAGCTGTTTTTT. It yields the protein CASSLRTETSNTGELFF.

This chain connects TRBV4-1 to TRBJ2-3; 8 bases are a match to TRBD2. Germline V CDR1 and CDR2: MGHRA, YSYEKL. Trimming took 4 bases from V and 2 from J; bases not matched to a gene: 8. The CDR3 covers 16 residues. The DNA for the CDR3 is TGCGCCAGCAGCCCGGGTACGGGGGGGCTCACAGATACGCAGTATTTT. Protein product: CASSPGTGGLTDTQYF.

The chain joins TRBV6-1 to TRBJ1-5, with 9 bases that match TRBD1. Trimming at V came to 6 bases and at J to 4 bases, leaving 7 bases not matched to a gene. CDR3 size: 15 residues. The germline V gene encodes CDR1 MNHNS and CDR2 SASEGT. The CDR3, as DNA: TGTGCCAGCAGCGGGACAGGGATTTGGAATCAGCCCCAGCATTTT. It yields the protein CASSGTGIWNQPQHF.

The J gene is TRBJ2-5, the V gene TRBV28; 9 bases line up with TRBD1. Germline V gene sequence: CDR1 MDHEN, CDR2 SYDVKM. The V gene end was trimmed by 5 bases and the J gene end by 5 bases; junction bases not matched to a gene: 12. CDR3 length: 16 amino acids. The CDR3 region has the DNA TGTGCCAGCAGTCCCCCACGACAGGGGGTTCTTGAGACCCAGTACTTC. Its protein is CASSPPRQGVLETQYF.

The chain uses TRBV5-1 and TRBJ2-7; tentatively, D is TRBD2 (5 bases). The germline V gene encodes CDR1 SGHRS and CDR2 YFSETQ. CDR3 length: 13 residues. V dropped 6 bases and J dropped 0 bases, with 10 bases sitting between them. Written as DNA, the CDR3 is TGCGCCAGCAAGGTGGGGAGCTCCTACGAGCAGTACTTC. As protein: CASKVGSSYEQYF.